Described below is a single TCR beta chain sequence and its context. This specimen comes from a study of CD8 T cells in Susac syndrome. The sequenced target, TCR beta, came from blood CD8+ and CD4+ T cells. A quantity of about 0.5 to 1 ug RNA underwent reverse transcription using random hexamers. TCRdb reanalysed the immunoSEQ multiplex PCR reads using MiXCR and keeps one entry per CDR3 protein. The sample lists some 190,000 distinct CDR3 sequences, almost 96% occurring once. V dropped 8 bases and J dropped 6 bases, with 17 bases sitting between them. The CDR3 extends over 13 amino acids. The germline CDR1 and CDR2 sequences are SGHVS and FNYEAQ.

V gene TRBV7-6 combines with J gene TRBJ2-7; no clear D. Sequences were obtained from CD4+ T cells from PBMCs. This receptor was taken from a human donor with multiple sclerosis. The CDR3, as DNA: TGTGCCAGCGGGCCCGGCAATCGTCGCGAGCAGTACTTC. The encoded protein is CASGPGNRREQYF.